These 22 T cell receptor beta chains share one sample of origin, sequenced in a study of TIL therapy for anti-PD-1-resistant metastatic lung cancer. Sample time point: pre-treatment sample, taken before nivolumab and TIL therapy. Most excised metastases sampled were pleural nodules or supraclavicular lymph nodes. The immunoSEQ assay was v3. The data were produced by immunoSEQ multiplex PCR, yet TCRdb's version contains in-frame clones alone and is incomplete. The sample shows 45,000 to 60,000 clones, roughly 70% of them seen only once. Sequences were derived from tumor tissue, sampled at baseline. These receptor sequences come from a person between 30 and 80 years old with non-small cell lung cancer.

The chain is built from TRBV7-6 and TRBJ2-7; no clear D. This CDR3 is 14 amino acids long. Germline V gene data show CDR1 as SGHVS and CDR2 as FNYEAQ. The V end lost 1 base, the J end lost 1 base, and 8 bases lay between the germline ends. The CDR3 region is CASSLVDGSYEQYF. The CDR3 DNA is TGTGCCAGCAGCTTAGTAGACGGTTCCTACGAGCAGTACTTC. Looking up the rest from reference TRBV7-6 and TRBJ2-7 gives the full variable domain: GAGVSQSPRYKVTKRGQDVALRCDPISGHVSLYWYRQALGQGPEFLTYFNYEAQQDKSGLPNDRFSAERPEGSISTLTIQRTEQRDSAMYRCASSLVDGSYEQYFGPGTRLTVT.

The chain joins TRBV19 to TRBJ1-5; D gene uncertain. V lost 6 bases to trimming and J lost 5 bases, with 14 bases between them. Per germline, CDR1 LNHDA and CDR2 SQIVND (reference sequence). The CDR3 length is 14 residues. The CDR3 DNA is TGTGCCAGTAGGGAAGAGTTGGGTTATCAGCCCCAGCATTTT. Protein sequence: CASREELGYQPQHF.

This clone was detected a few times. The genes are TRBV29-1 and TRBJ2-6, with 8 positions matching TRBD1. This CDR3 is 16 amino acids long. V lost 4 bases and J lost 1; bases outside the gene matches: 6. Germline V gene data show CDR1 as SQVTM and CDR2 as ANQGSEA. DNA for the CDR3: TGCAGCGTTGGCGACAGGGGAAAGTCTGGGGCCAACGTCCTGACTTTC. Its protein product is CSVGDRGKSGANVLTF.

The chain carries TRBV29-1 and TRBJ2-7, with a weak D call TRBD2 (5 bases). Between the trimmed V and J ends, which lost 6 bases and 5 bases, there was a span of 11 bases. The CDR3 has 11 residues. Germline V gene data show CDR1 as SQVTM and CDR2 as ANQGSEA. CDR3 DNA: TGCAGCGTAGAGGGCGGCCACGAGCAGTACTTC. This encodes CSVEGGHEQYF.

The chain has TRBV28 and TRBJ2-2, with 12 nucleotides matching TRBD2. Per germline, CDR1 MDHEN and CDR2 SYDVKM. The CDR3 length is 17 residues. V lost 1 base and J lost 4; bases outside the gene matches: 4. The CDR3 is CASSLSLAGGGTGELFF. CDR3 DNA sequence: TGTGCCAGCAGTTTATCACTAGCGGGAGGTGGCACCGGGGAGCTGTTTTTT.

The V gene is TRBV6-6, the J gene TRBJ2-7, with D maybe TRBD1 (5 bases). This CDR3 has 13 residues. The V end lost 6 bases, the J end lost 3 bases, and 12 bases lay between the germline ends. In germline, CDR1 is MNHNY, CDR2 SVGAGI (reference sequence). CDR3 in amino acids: CASSPDTFYEQYF. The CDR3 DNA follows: TGTGCCAGCAGCCCGGACACCTTCTACGAGCAGTACTTC.

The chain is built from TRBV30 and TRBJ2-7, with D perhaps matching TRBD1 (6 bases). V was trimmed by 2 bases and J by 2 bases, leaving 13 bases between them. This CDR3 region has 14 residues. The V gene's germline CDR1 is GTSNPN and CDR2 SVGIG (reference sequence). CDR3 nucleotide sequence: TGTGCCTGGAGTTGGACAGCCGGGACCTACGAGCAGTACTTC. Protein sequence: CAWSWTAGTYEQYF.

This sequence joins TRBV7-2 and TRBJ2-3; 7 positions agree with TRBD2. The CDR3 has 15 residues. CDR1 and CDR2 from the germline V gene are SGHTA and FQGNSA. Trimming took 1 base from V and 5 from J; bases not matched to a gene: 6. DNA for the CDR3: TGTGCCAGCAGCTTAGGGGGCGGGAGAGAAGATACGCAGTATTTT. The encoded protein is CASSLGGGREDTQYF.

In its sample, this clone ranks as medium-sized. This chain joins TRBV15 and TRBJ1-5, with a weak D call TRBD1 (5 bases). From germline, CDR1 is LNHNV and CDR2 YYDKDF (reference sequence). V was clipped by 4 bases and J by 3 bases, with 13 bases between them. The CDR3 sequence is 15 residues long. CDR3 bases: TGTGCCACCAGCACGGGGCCGGCGGACAATCAGCCCCAGCATTTT. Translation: CATSTGPADNQPQHF.

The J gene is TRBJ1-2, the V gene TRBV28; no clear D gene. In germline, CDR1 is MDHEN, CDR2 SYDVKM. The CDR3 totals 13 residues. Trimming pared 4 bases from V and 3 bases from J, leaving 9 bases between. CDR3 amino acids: CASSSRGYYGYTF. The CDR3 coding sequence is TGTGCCAGCAGTTCCCGCGGCTACTATGGCTACACCTTC.

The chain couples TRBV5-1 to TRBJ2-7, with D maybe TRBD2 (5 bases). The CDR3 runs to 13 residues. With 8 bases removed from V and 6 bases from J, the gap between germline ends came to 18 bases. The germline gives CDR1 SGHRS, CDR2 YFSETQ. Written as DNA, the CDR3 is TGCGCCAGTCGGGGAATGGGAGATGTCGAGCAGTACTTC. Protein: CASRGMGDVEQYF. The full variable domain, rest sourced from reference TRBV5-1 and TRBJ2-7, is KAGVTQTPRYLIKTRGQQVTLSCSPISGHRSVSWYQQTPGQGLQFLFEYFSETQRNKGNFPGRFSGRQFSNSRSEMNVSTLELGDSALYLCASRGMGDVEQYFGPGTRLTVT.

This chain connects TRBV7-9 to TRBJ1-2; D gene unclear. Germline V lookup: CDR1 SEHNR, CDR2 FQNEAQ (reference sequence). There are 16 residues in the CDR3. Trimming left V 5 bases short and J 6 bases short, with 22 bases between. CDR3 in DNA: TGTGCCAGCAGCCGACTGGCCAGAGCGGTTTTTGATGGCTACACCTTC. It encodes CASSRLARAVFDGYTF.

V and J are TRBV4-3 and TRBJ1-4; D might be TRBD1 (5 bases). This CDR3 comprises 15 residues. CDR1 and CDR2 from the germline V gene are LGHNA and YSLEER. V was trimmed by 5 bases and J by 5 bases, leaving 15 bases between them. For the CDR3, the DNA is TGCGCCAGCAGCTCAAACCAGGGCGGCAATGAAAAACTGTTTTTT. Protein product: CASSSNQGGNEKLFF.

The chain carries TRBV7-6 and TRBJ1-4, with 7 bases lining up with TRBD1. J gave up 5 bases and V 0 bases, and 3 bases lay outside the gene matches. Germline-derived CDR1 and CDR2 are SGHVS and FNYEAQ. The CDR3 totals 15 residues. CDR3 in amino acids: CASSLAGTENEKLFF. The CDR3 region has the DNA TGTGCCAGCAGCTTAGCCGGGACAGAAAATGAAAAACTGTTTTTT.

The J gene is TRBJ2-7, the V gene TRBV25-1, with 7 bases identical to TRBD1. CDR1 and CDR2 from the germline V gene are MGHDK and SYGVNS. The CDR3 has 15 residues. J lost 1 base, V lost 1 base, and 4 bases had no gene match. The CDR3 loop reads CASSEFGTVSYEQYF. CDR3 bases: TGTGCCAGCAGTGAATTTGGGACAGTATCCTACGAGCAGTACTTC.

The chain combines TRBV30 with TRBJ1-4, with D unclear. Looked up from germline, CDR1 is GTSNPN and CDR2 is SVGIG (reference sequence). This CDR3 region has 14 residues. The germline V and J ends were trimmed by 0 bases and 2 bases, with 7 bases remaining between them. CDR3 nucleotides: TGTGCCTGGAGTGTGACCGGGACTAATGAAAAACTGTTTTTT. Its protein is CAWSVTGTNEKLFF.

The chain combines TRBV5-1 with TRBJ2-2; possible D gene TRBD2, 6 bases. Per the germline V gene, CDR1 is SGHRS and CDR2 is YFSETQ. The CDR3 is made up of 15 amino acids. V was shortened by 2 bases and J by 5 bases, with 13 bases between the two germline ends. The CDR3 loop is CASSLLAPRTGELFF. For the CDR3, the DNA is TGCGCCAGCAGCTTACTAGCACCTCGAACCGGGGAGCTGTTTTTT. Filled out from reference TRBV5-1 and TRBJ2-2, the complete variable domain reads KAGVTQTPRYLIKTRGQQVTLSCSPISGHRSVSWYQQTPGQGLQFLFEYFSETQRNKGNFPGRFSGRQFSNSRSEMNVSTLELGDSALYLCASSLLAPRTGELFFGEGSRLTVL.

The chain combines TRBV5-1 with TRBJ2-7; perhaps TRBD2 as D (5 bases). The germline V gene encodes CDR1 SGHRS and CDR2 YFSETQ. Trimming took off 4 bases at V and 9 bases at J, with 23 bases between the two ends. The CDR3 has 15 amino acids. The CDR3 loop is CASSNMADGLTGQYF. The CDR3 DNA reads TGCGCCAGCAGCAACATGGCAGACGGACTTACCGGGCAGTACTTC.

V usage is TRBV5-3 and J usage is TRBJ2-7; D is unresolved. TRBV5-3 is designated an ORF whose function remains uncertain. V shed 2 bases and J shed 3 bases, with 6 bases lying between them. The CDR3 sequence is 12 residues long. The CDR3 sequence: CARSFRRYEQYF. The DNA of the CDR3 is TGTGCCAGAAGCTTCCGTCGCTACGAGCAGTACTTC.

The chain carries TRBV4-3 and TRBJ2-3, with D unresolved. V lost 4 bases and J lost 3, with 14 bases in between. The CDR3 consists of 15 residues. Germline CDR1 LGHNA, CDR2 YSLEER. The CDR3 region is CASSPTLGQTDTQYF. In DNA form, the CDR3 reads TGCGCCAGCAGCCCAACTCTGGGCCAGACAGATACGCAGTATTTT.

The CDR3 loop is CAGQGGTEGETDTQYF. The CDR3 nucleotides read TGTGCCGGCCAGGGCGGGACCGAAGGGGAAACAGATACGCAGTATTTT. The chain recombines TRBV11-2 with TRBJ2-3; tentative D call: TRBD2 (6 bases). This CDR3 spans 16 amino acids. Trimming stripped 11 bases from V and 3 bases from J, with 24 bases between. In germline, CDR1 is SGHAT, CDR2 FQNNGV.

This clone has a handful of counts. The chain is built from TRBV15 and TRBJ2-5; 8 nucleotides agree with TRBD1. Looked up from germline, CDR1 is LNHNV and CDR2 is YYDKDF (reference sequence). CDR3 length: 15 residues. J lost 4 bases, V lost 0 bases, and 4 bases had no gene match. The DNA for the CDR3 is TGTGCCACCAGCAGAGATCAGGGGGCGGGAGAGACCCAGTACTTC. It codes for CATSRDQGAGETQYF. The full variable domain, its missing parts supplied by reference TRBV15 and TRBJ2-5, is DAMVIQNPRYQVTQFGKPVTLSCSQTLNHNVMYWYQQKSSQAPKLLFHYYDKDFNNEADTPDNFQSRRPNTSFCFLDIRSPGLGDTAMYLCATSRDQGAGETQYFGPGTRLLVL.